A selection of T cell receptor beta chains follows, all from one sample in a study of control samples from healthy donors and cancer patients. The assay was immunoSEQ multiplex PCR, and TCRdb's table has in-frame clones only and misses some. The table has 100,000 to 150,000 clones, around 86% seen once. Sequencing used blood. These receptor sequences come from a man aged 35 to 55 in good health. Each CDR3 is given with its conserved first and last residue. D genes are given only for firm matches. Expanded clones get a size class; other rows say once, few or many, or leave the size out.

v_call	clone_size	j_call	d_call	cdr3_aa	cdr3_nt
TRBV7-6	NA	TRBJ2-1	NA	CASSFNLGEQFF	TGTGCCAGCAGCTTTAATCTGGGTGAGCAGTTCTTC
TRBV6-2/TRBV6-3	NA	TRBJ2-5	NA	CASSYSSGVTTQYF	TGTGCCAGCAGTTACTCATCCGGGGTGACGACCCAGTACTTC
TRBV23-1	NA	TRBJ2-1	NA	CANIPGPDNEQFF	TGCGCCAACATACCGGGCCCTGACAATGAGCAGTTCTTC
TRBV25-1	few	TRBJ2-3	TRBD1	CASNSGTGGVKDTQYF	TGTGCCAGCAACTCCGGGACAGGGGGCGTTAAAGATACGCAGTATTTT
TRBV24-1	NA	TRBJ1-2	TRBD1	CATSDMDRGGGYTF	TGTGCCACCAGTGACATGGACAGGGGAGGCGGCTACACCTTC
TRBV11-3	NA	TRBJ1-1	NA	CASSLSFDSSTEAFF	TGTGCCAGCAGCTTATCCTTTGACAGTAGCACTGAAGCTTTCTTT
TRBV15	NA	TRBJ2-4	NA	CATHGTNQNIQYF	TGTGCCACCCACGGGACAAATCAAAACATTCAGTACTTC
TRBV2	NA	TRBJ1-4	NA	CASSEAGGAFFEKLFF	TGTGCCAGCAGTGAAGCTGGGGGGGCGTTTTTTGAAAAACTGTTTTTT
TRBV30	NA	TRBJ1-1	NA	CAWRSWGGKGEAFF	TGTGCCTGGAGGTCCTGGGGGGGGAAAGGGGAAGCTTTCTTT
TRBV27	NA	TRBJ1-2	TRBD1	CASSPTYEGAYTF	TGTGCCAGCAGTCCAACCTATGAGGGGGCCTACACCTTC
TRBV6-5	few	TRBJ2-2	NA	CASKSYSGELFF	TGTGCCAGCAAGTCGTACTCCGGGGAGCTGTTTTTT
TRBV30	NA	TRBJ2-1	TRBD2	CAWGTRSPYNEQFF	TGTGCCTGGGGGACTAGGAGCCCCTACAATGAGCAGTTCTTC
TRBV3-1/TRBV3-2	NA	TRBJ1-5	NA	CASSQGEGRASNQPQHF	TGTGCCAGCAGCCAAGGAGAGGGCAGGGCTAGCAATCAGCCCCAGCATTTT
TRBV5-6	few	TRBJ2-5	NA	CASSLAGLETQYF	TGTGCCAGCAGCTTGGCGGGGTTGGAGACCCAGTACTTC
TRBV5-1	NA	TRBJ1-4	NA	CASSLTGPGEKLFF	TGCGCCAGCAGCTTGACAGGGCCGGGTGAAAAACTGTTTTTT